Below, one T cell receptor (beta chain) is given with its context. The antigen remains undetermined. This sample was included in a study of T cell repertoires in cytomegalovirus infection. Study context: CMV infection together with matching HLA type was indicated by public TCR beta signatures.

Study-wide points: CMV-specific TCR beta clonotypes restricted by HLA-C dominated the ex vivo response.

TCRdb processed the reads anew with MiXCR; each CDR3 protein has one entry. The sample carries fewer than 350,000 distinct CDR3 sequences, roughly 29% recorded once. The CDR3 runs to 13 residues. The germline V gene has CDR1 SGHAT and CDR2 FQDESV (reference sequence). With 4 bases removed from V and 6 bases from J, the gap between germline ends came to 12 bases. This receptor was obtained from a human donor in good health (CMV status not recorded). Some clones in this sample may be carry-over from other donors' samples. This material consisted of cultured PBMCs, taken from culture after CMV antigen stimulation. The chain combines TRBV11-1 with TRBJ1-1; D is unclear. The CDR3: CASSSRPEPEAFF. CDR3 DNA sequence: TGTGCCAGCAGCTCCCGCCCGGAGCCTGAAGCTTTCTTT.